This T cell receptor beta chain was retrieved from a study of blood T cell repertoires in COVID-19. Authors' analysis steps: It was from reference gene primer amplification that nucleated cell counts were estimated. The assay was immunoSEQ multiplex PCR, and TCRdb's table has in-frame clones only and misses some. From that table come the V and J calls and clone size; the DNA was used to work out D and trimming. The sample lists 30,000 or so clones, roughly 88% occurring once. The receptor was isolated from a man aged 65 to 85 with active or convalescent COVID-19. The sample comprised peripheral blood.

The CDR3 is CATKDRGYGYTF. The CDR3 DNA follows: TGTGCCACTAAGGACAGGGGATATGGCTACACCTTC. The chain recombines TRBV19 with TRBJ1-2; 9 bases align to TRBD1. This CDR3 is built from 12 residues. After removal of 10 bases from V and 5 bases from J, the junction contained 5 bases not matched to a gene. Germline loops: CDR1 LNHDA, CDR2 SQIVND (reference sequence).